These 18 T cell receptor beta chains share one sample of origin, sequenced in a study of cytomegalovirus exposure and HLA in healthy donors. TCRdb keeps only in-frame clones here, not all; method: immunoSEQ multiplex PCR. The sample holds around 63,000 clones, 90% to 97% seen once. Sequenced: PBMCs. These receptor sequences come from a woman younger than 35 in good health and CMV-seronegative.

This chain joins TRBV5-1 and TRBJ1-5; maybe TRBD1 (6 bases). In germline, CDR1 is SGHRS, CDR2 YFSETQ. The CDR3 spans 14 residues. Trimming shortened V by 0 bases and J by 5 bases, and 9 bases separated the two germline ends. CDR3 loop: CASSLAAGDQPQHF. The CDR3 DNA reads as TGCGCCAGCAGCTTGGCGGCAGGGGATCAGCCCCAGCATTTT.

The gene calls are TRBV10-3 and TRBJ1-1; tentative D call: TRBD1 (5 bases). V was trimmed by 6 bases and J by 0 bases, leaving 11 bases between them. From germline, CDR1 is ENHRY and CDR2 SYGVKD. The CDR3 covers 14 residues. CDR3 residues: CAIRAGPMNTEAFF. Here the CDR3 DNA reads TGTGCCATCAGGGCAGGGCCCATGAACACTGAAGCTTTCTTT.

This chain joins TRBV6-6 and TRBJ2-1; 16 bases are shared with TRBD2. With 7 bases clipped from V and 8 bases from J, the junction kept 5 bases outside the gene matches. In germline, CDR1 is MNHNY, CDR2 SVGAGI (reference sequence). CDR3 length: 15 amino acids. The CDR3 DNA is TGTGCCAGCATCAAGGGACTAGCGGGAGGGGATGAGCAGTTCTTC. Protein product: CASIKGLAGGDEQFF.

This chain links TRBV5-1 with TRBJ2-7; TRBD1 agrees at 8 bases. Germline V gene sequence: CDR1 SGHRS, CDR2 YFSETQ. This CDR3 contains 13 residues. The V segment lost 4 bases and the J segment 5 bases; nucleotides outside the gene matches: 5. The CDR3 protein is CASSLGQGNEQYF. CDR3 in DNA: TGCGCCAGCAGCCTAGGACAGGGAAACGAGCAGTACTTC.

This sequence joins TRBV6-5 and TRBJ2-3; D is unresolved. Germline CDR1 and CDR2: MNHEY and SVGAGI. The CDR3 totals 13 residues. Trimming removed 4 bases from V and 6 bases from J, with 11 bases in between. The CDR3 DNA is TGTGCCAGCAGTTCCCAACTCCGGGATACGCAGTATTTT. Its protein is CASSSQLRDTQYF.

The chain couples TRBV28 to TRBJ1-1; no definite D call. V shed 0 bases and J shed 7 bases, with 6 bases lying between them. CDR1 and CDR2 from the germline V gene are MDHEN and SYDVKM. This CDR3 has 12 residues. CDR3 sequence reads: CASSLWSGEAFF. CDR3 DNA: TGTGCCAGCAGTTTATGGTCGGGTGAAGCTTTCTTT. Full variable domain (missing parts from reference TRBV28 and TRBJ1-1): DVKVTQSSRYLVKRTGEKVFLECVQDMDHENMFWYRQDPGLGLRLIYFSYDVKMKEKGDIPEGYSVSREKKERFSLILESASTNQTSMYLCASSLWSGEAFFGQGTRLTVV.

The J gene is TRBJ1-5, the V gene TRBV7-2; D perhaps matches TRBD1 (5 bases). Trimming took 5 bases from V and 3 from J, leaving 23 bases between them. From germline, CDR1 is SGHTA and CDR2 FQGNSA. The CDR3 is 18 residues long. The CDR3 here is CASSRGWGGKGPNQPQHF. The CDR3 DNA reads TGTGCCAGCAGCCGAGGCTGGGGGGGGAAGGGCCCCAATCAGCCCCAGCATTTT. Full variable domain (missing parts from reference TRBV7-2 and TRBJ1-5): GAGVSQSPSNKVTEKGKDVELRCDPISGHTALYWYRQSLGQGLEFLIYFQGNSAPDKSGLPSDRFSAERTGGSVSTLTIQRTQQEDSAVYLCASSRGWGGKGPNQPQHFGDGTRLSIL.

The chain recombines TRBV7-2 with TRBJ2-3, with D hard to call. The CDR3 consists of 14 residues. In germline, CDR1 is SGHTA, CDR2 FQGNSA. V was pared by 3 bases and J by 2 bases, with 9 bases between. The CDR3 DNA follows: TGTGCCAGCAGCTTGGTGGGCCCCACAGATACGCAGTATTTT. Residues: CASSLVGPTDTQYF. The whole variable domain, filled in from reference TRBV7-2 and TRBJ2-3, reads GAGVSQSPSNKVTEKGKDVELRCDPISGHTALYWYRQSLGQGLEFLIYFQGNSAPDKSGLPSDRFSAERTGGSVSTLTIQRTQQEDSAVYLCASSLVGPTDTQYFGPGTRLTVL.

This chain links TRBV6-5 with TRBJ1-5; D uncertain. With 5 bases removed from V and 7 bases from J, the gap between germline ends came to 12 bases. Germline V gene sequence: CDR1 MNHEY, CDR2 SVGAGI. The CDR3 spans 13 residues. This CDR3 is CASSHGPSQPQHF. CDR3 DNA sequence: TGTGCCAGCAGTCATGGGCCCAGCCAGCCCCAGCATTTT.

The rearrangement joins TRBV30 to TRBJ2-7; D is possibly TRBD2 (5 bases). The CDR3 is 15 residues long. CDR1 is GTSNPN, CDR2 SVGIG, per germline (reference sequence). V lost 0 bases and J 1 base, leaving 13 bases between the germline ends. CDR3 DNA sequence: TGTGCCTGGAGTGTGGGTGGGGAGTCTTCCTACGAGCAGTACTTC. Protein product: CAWSVGGESSYEQYF.

The rearrangement joins TRBV18 to TRBJ2-7; maybe TRBD2 (6 bases). V dropped 6 bases and J dropped 3 bases, with 18 bases sitting between them. This CDR3 has 15 amino acids. Germline V gives CDR1 KGHSH, CDR2 LQKENI. DNA of the CDR3: TGTGCCAGCTCGGGGGGACTCGGTAGCGGCTACGAGCAGTACTTC. It translates to CASSGGLGSGYEQYF.

The chain employs TRBV29-1 and TRBJ2-3; 13 bases fit TRBD2. The CDR3 runs to 16 residues. The ends lost 4 bases at V and 1 base at J; junction bases unmatched: 5. The germline gives CDR1 SQVTM, CDR2 ANQGSEA. CDR3 loop: CSVVLAGGPRTDTQYF. CDR3 DNA sequence: TGCAGCGTTGTACTAGCGGGAGGGCCGCGCACAGATACGCAGTATTTT.

This chain uses TRBV7-9 with TRBJ1-5, with D unclear. Germline lookup yields CDR1 SEHNR and CDR2 FQNEAQ (reference sequence). Trimming shortened V by 3 bases and J by 6 bases, and 6 bases separated the two germline ends. CDR3 length: 12 residues. CDR3 nucleotide sequence: TGTGCCAGCAGCTTGTCCAGTCAGCCCCAGCATTTT. Amino acid sequence: CASSLSSQPQHF.

The chain combines TRBV7-2 with TRBJ2-3; 8 bases are a match to TRBD1. From germline, CDR1 is SGHTA and CDR2 FQGNSA. The CDR3 is made up of 15 amino acids. V trimming: 5 bases; J trimming: 2 bases; junction bases outside the gene matches: 6. CDR3 residues: CASSGGRGPTDTQYF. Here the CDR3 DNA reads TGTGCCAGCAGCGGCGGCAGGGGGCCCACAGATACGCAGTATTTT.

This rearrangement joins TRBV5-1 to TRBJ2-1, with 8 positions matching TRBD2. This CDR3 comprises 15 residues. Germline V gives CDR1 SGHRS, CDR2 YFSETQ. The V gene end was trimmed by 1 base and the J gene end by 7 bases; junction bases not matched to a gene: 7. CDR3 loop: CASSLFGREGNEQFF. CDR3 in DNA: TGCGCCAGCAGCTTGTTCGGTCGGGAGGGGAATGAGCAGTTCTTC.

This clone was seen a single time. The chain joins TRBV27 to TRBJ2-3; 13 positions match TRBD2. The V gene's germline CDR1 is MNHEY and CDR2 SMNVEV (reference sequence). The V and J ends lost 3 bases and 5 bases, in that order; junction bases with no gene match: 20. The CDR3 has 21 amino acids. The CDR3 DNA sequence: TGTGCCAGCAGTTTCCCAAAACTAGCGGGGGGGCGAAGTCGAGTAAGAGATACGCAGTATTTT. It translates to CASSFPKLAGGRSRVRDTQYF.

The chain employs TRBV9 and TRBJ2-3, with 7 bases aligning to TRBD2. The CDR3 totals 18 residues. The V segment lost 0 bases and the J segment 1 base; nucleotides outside the gene matches: 11. Germline V gives CDR1 SGDLS, CDR2 YYNGEE. The CDR3 DNA sequence: TGTGCCAGCAGCGTAGCGCCCCAGCTAGCGGCCGGCACAGATACGCAGTATTTT. Its protein is CASSVAPQLAAGTDTQYF.

The rearrangement joins TRBV11-2 to TRBJ1-1; the D is unclear. The CDR3 runs to 12 residues. The V end was cut by 3 bases, the J end by 9 bases, with 11 bases between. Per germline, CDR1 SGHAT and CDR2 FQNNGV. The CDR3: CASSLFEGKAFF. As DNA, the CDR3 is TGTGCCAGCAGCTTGTTTGAGGGAAAAGCTTTCTTT.